Shown below are 8 T cell receptor beta chains from a single sample sequenced in a study of blood T cell repertoires in COVID-19. Using immunoSEQ multiplex PCR, the repertoire was profiled, and TCRdb retains in-frame clones only, with some absent. The table has 270,000 or so clones, around 81% seen once. Sequencing was performed on peripheral blood. The source is an older woman with active or convalescent COVID-19.

V is TRBV9 and J is TRBJ2-3; tentatively, D is TRBD2 (6 bases). Trimming shortened V by 0 bases and J by 3 bases, and 11 bases separated the two germline ends. The CDR3 covers 15 residues. Per germline, CDR1 SGDLS and CDR2 YYNGEE. The CDR3 DNA is TGTGCCAGCAGCGTAGCGGTGGGGGGAACAGATACGCAGTATTTT. Translated: CASSVAVGGTDTQYF.

V is TRBV18 and J is TRBJ2-5; possibly TRBD2 for D (5 bases). The CDR3 runs to 14 residues. With 0 bases removed from V and 3 bases from J, the gap between germline ends came to 8 bases. Germline V gives CDR1 KGHSH, CDR2 LQKENI. The DNA of the CDR3 is TGTGCCAGCTCACCACCTGCGACTAAAGAGACCCAGTACTTC. As protein: CASSPPATKETQYF.

This clone appeared a few times. This chain joins TRBV7-3 and TRBJ2-1, with TRBD1 as a possible D gene (5 bases). Per germline, CDR1 SGHTA and CDR2 FQGTGA. With 2 bases removed from V and 5 bases from J, the gap between germline ends came to 7 bases. The CDR3 is made up of 13 amino acids. DNA for the CDR3: TGTGCCAGCAGCTTAGACAGTGACAATGAGCAGTTCTTC. Protein: CASSLDSDNEQFF.

CDR3 sequence (DNA): TGCGCCAGCAGCTTGGGGGTCGGGGACAGGGGTGAGACCCAGTACTTC. Translating gives CASSLGVGDRGETQYF. The gene calls are TRBV5-1 and TRBJ2-5; 10 bases align to TRBD1. With 0 bases clipped from V and 5 bases from J, the junction kept 7 bases outside the gene matches. This CDR3 is 16 amino acids long. The V gene's germline CDR1 is SGHRS and CDR2 YFSETQ.

The chain employs TRBV5-1 and TRBJ2-1; D might be TRBD2 (5 bases). The V end was cut by 2 bases, the J end by 5 bases, with 14 bases between. The V gene's germline CDR1 is SGHRS and CDR2 YFSETQ. The CDR3 covers 15 residues. For the CDR3, the DNA is TGCGCCAGCAGCTTACAACCGGCCGGGGACAATGAGCAGTTCTTC. This encodes CASSLQPAGDNEQFF.

The CDR3 sequence is CSASWSRGGYTF. The CDR3 DNA reads as TGCAGTGCTAGTTGGTCCCGAGGAGGCTACACCTTC. This chain joins TRBV20-1 and TRBJ1-2; D ambiguous. Trimming left V 3 bases short and J 8 bases short, with 13 bases between. The CDR3 is made up of 12 amino acids. Germline V gene data show CDR1 as DFQATT and CDR2 as SNEGSKA (reference sequence).

V gene TRBV10-3 combines with J gene TRBJ2-1, with 9 bases matching TRBD1. Unmatched junction bases numbered 10, after V lost 11 bases and J lost 8 bases. Germline CDR1 ENHRY, CDR2 SYGVKD. The CDR3 is 13 residues long. The CDR3 sequence: CALSGTGLDEQFF. The DNA for the CDR3 is TGTGCCCTCTCCGGGACAGGGCTCGATGAGCAGTTCTTC.

This clone was seen once. The chain is built from TRBV3-1 (or the pseudogene TRBV3-2) and TRBJ1-1; tentative D call: TRBD1 (6 bases). CDR1 is LGHDT and CDR2 is YNNKEL in the germline V gene (reference sequence). The V gene lost 4 bases and the J gene lost 4 bases, with 19 bases spanning the gap. This CDR3 has 16 residues. The CDR3, as DNA: TGTGCCAGCAGCCTTCGACAGGCATTCGTGGGCACTGAAGCTTTCTTT. Translating gives CASSLRQAFVGTEAFF.